This TCR beta chain came from a study of T cells in Graves' hyperthyroidism and ophthalmopathy. In the study overall: At the time of initial diagnosis and before any treatment, peripheral blood was collected.

Losses at the gene ends were 2 bases for V and 2 bases for J; bases not matched to a gene: 1. CDR1 is SGHRS, CDR2 YFSETQ, per germline. CDR3 length equals 15 residues. Study outcomes and limitations: A 13 V-J signature model discriminated ophthalmopathy versus stable hyperthyroidism.

The source material, RNA transcripts, was used to amplify TCR beta CDR3 regions. A first-round RT-PCR of the TCR CDR3 used the HTBI primer set. TCRdb re-called the multiplex PCR reads through MiXCR, storing one row per CDR3 protein. Of 700,000 to 950,000 distinct CDR3 sequences in the sample, over 35% were seen once. Researchers defined stable Graves' hyperthyroidism as no ophthalmopathy progression within 18 months. Uncontrolled infection, other autoimmune disease, pregnancy or lactation disqualified patients from enrolment. A remark on this clonotype: What it binds is not known.

The gene calls are TRBV5-1 and TRBJ2-6; 7 bases are a match to TRBD1. The TCR originated in a woman aged 40 to 50 with Graves' hyperthyroidism. Sequencing used blood. The CDR3 is CASSLQGPGANVLTF. CDR3 DNA sequence: TGCGCCAGCAGCTTACAGGGGCCTGGGGCCAACGTCCTGACTTTC.